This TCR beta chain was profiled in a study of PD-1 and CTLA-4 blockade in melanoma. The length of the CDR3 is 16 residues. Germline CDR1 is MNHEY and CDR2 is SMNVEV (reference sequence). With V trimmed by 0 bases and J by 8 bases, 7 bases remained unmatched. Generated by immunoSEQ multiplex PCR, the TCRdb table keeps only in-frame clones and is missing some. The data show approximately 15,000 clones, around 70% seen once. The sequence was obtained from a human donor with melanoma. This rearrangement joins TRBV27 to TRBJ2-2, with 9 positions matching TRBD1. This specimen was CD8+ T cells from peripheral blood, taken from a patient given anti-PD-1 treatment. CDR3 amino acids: CASSLSTGGLGGELFF. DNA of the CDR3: TGTGCCAGCAGTTTATCGACAGGGGGGTTGGGAGGGGAGCTGTTTTTT.